The clone carrying this TCR beta chain was detected once. The data were obtained in a study of blood T cell repertoires in COVID-19. Germline V gives CDR1 SNHLY, CDR2 FYNNEI. V shed 5 bases and J 0 bases; nucleotides not matched to a gene: 4. The CDR3 is made up of 15 amino acids. The assay was immunoSEQ multiplex PCR, and TCRdb's table has in-frame clones only and misses some. The sample has 84,000 or so clones, roughly 80% seen once; the top ten hold roughly 12%. The V call is TRBV2, the J call TRBJ2-1, with 7 bases identical to TRBD1. The receptor comes from a woman between 65 and 79 years old with active or convalescent COVID-19. What was sequenced was peripheral blood. CDR3 amino acids: CASSIGQASYNEQFF. Written as DNA, the CDR3 is TGTGCCAGCAGTATAGGACAGGCCTCCTACAATGAGCAGTTCTTC.